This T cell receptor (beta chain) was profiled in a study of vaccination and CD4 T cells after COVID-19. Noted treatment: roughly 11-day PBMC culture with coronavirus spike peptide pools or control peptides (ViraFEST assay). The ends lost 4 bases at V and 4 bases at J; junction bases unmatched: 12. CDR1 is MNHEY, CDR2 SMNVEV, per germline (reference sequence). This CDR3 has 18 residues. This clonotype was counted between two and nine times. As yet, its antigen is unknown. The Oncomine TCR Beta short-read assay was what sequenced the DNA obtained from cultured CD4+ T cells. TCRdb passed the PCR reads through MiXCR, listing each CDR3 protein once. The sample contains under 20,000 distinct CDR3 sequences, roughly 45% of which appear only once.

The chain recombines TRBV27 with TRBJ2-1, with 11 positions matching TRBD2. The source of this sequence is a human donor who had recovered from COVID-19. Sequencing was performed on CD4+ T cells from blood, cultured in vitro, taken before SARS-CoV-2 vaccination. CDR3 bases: TGTGCCAGCAGTTCCCTCGGGGTAGCGGGAGGGGTATACAATGAGCAGTTCTTC. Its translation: CASSSLGVAGGVYNEQFF.